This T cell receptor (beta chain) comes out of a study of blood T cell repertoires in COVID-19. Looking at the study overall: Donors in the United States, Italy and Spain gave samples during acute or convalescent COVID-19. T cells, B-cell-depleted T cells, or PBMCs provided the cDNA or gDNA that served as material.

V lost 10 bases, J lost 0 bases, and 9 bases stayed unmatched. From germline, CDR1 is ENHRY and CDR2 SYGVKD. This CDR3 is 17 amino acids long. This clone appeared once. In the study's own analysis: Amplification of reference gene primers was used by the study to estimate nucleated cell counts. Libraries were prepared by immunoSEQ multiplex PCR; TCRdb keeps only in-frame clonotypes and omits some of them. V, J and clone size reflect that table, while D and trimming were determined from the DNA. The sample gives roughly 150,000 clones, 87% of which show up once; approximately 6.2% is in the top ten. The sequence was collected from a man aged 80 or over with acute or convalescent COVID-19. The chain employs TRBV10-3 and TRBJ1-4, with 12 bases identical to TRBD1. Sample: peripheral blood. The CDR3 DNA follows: TGTGCCAGTCGGACGGGACAGGGGGCCCCAACTAATGAAAAACTGTTTTTT. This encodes CASRTGQGAPTNEKLFF.